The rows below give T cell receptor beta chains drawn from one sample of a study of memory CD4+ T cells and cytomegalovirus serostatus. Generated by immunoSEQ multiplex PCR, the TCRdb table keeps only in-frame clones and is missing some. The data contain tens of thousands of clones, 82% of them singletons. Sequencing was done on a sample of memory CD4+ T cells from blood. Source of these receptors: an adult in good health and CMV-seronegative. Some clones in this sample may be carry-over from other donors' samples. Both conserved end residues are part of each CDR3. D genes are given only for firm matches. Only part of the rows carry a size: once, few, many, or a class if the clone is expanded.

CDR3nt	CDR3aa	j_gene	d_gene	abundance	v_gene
TGTGCCAGCAGCTTAAGTATATTCAGCGGAGGGAGCTACGAGCAGTACTTC	CASSLSIFSGGSYEQYF	TRBJ2-7	.	few	TRBV7-2
TGTGCTAGTGGTCCCGGGACAGGGGAAAACATTCAGTACTTC	CASGPGTGENIQYF	TRBJ2-4	TRBD1	.	TRBV12-5
TGTGCCAGCAGCCAAGATGAGGTGGAGACCCAGTACTTC	CASSQDEVETQYF	TRBJ2-5	.	.	TRBV14
TGTGCCAGCAGCCCCTCAGGTGGGAGGGCCAGCGAGCAGTACTTC	CASSPSGGRASEQYF	TRBJ2-7	TRBD2	.	TRBV9
TGTGCCAGCAGGCAGGGACAGGTGCTCTCTGGGGCCAACGTCCTGACTTTC	CASRQGQVLSGANVLTF	TRBJ2-6	TRBD1	few	TRBV2
TGTGCCAGCAGTTACTCGACCGCGCAGGGTGATGAAGCTTTCTTT	CASSYSTAQGDEAFF	TRBJ1-1	.	.	TRBV6-5
TGTGCCAGCAGCTTAATTGGGGATAGCAATCAGCCCCAGCATTTT	CASSLIGDSNQPQHF	TRBJ1-5	.	.	TRBV7-2
TGTGCCAGCAGTTACTCGATTAGCGGATTCACAGATACGCAGTATTTT	CASSYSISGFTDTQYF	TRBJ2-3	.	.	TRBV6-5
TGTGCCAGCAGCTTAGGGGGTGGGAGTCCTCCCAGGGAGCAGTACTTC	CASSLGGGSPPREQYF	TRBJ2-7	.	.	TRBV7-8
TGCGCCAGCAGCCAAGATTGGATTAGCGGGAAGTCGGCAGATACGCAGTATTTT	CASSQDWISGKSADTQYF	TRBJ2-3	TRBD2	.	TRBV4-3
TGTGCCAGCCAAGGGGGCGCCGACTCCTACGAGCAGTACTTC	CASQGGADSYEQYF	TRBJ2-7	TRBD1	once	TRBV5-6
TGTGCCAGCAGCTTAAAGGCCAGGCGAGGTGAAAAACTGTTTTTT	CASSLKARRGEKLFF	TRBJ1-4	.	.	TRBV7-9
TGTGCCAGCAGCCCGCATGGGGGAGGGGAAGATACGCAGTATTTT	CASSPHGGGEDTQYF	TRBJ2-3	TRBD2	few	TRBV9
TGTGCCAGCAGCCCTGGGACAGGGGGCTCTGGAAACACCATATATTTT	CASSPGTGGSGNTIYF	TRBJ1-3	TRBD1	.	TRBV5-4
TGTGCCAGCAGTCCAGACAACAGGGTCTACACCTCCTACGAGCAGTACTTC	CASSPDNRVYTSYEQYF	TRBJ2-7	.	.	TRBV27
TGTGCCAGCAGTCCCCCTGGGCCCTATGGCTACACCTTC	CASSPPGPYGYTF	TRBJ1-2	.	.	TRBV28
TGCGCCAGCAGCTTGGCGGGGGTCACCGGGGAGCTGTTTTTT	CASSLAGVTGELFF	TRBJ2-2	.	once	TRBV5-1
TGTGCCAGCAGTGGGGGACAGGGGACCAACACTGAAGCTTTCTTT	CASSGGQGTNTEAFF	TRBJ1-1	TRBD1	.	TRBV6-1
TGCGCCAGCAGTGAGCCGCCTCAAACGGGACAGGGAGGCAATGAGCAGTTCTTC	CASSEPPQTGQGGNEQFF	TRBJ2-1	TRBD1	.	TRBV10-2
TGTGCCAGCAGCCAAGACGGGACACAAGCTGGAAACACCATATATTTT	CASSQDGTQAGNTIYF	TRBJ1-3	.	.	TRBV4-2
TGTGCCAGTAGTCCTCAATACAGGGGCGAGCAGTACTTC	CASSPQYRGEQYF	TRBJ2-7	TRBD1	.	TRBV19
TGCGCCAGCAGCCAAGATTGGGGACAGGGAAACATTCAGTACTTC	CASSQDWGQGNIQYF	TRBJ2-4	TRBD1	few	TRBV4-3
TGTGCCAGCAGTGTAAGAATGGGGGACGAGACCCAGTACTTC	CASSVRMGDETQYF	TRBJ2-5	.	.	TRBV2
TGCGCCAGCACCGTTAGGGGGCGCGGGGTAGAGACCCAGTACTTC	CASTVRGRGVETQYF	TRBJ2-5	.	.	TRBV5-1
TGTGCCACCAGCAGAGTCGGGGCCGCGGAAAAACTGTTTTTT	CATSRVGAAEKLFF	TRBJ1-4	.	.	TRBV15
TGTGCCAGCAGCTCCGCTACGACGGTCTATGGCTACACCTTC	CASSSATTVYGYTF	TRBJ1-2	.	.	TRBV5-4
TGTGCCAGCAGCGACAGGGAGGGTAACTATGGCTACACCTTC	CASSDREGNYGYTF	TRBJ1-2	TRBD1	few	TRBV7-8